This is a list of T cell receptor beta chains from one sample in a study of blood T cell repertoires in COVID-19. Libraries were prepared by immunoSEQ multiplex PCR; TCRdb keeps only in-frame clonotypes and omits some of them. The table records about 330,000 clones, 88% of them present only once. Sequences were obtained from PBMCs or T cells enriched from blood (not recorded which). These receptors all stem from a man aged 25-45 years who had recovered from COVID-19. The CDR3 runs from the conserved cysteine through the conserved F or W. A D gene is named only where the DNA matches it firmly. Clone size, where shown, is once, few, many, or a class for clones that have expanded.

CDR3 protein | CDR3 DNA | clone size | V gene | D gene | J gene
CASTLTTGYQSPLHF | TGTGCCAGCACCTTAACCACAGGGTATCAATCACCCCTCCACTTT | - | TRBV6-5 | - | TRBJ1-6
CASSLGVEETQYF | TGTGCCAGCAGTCTAGGGGTTGAGGAGACCCAGTACTTC | - | TRBV6-5 | - | TRBJ2-5
CASSVDGQVVSDQQAFF | TGTGCCAGCAGCGTAGACGGACAGGTCGTTTCGGACCAACAAGCTTTCTTT | - | TRBV9 | TRBD1 | TRBJ1-1
CASSLAPGQGSNQPQHF | TGTGCCAGCAGTTTGGCTCCGGGACAGGGGAGCAATCAGCCCCAGCATTTT | - | TRBV28 | TRBD1 | TRBJ1-5
CASISPGGDNYGYTF | TGTGCCAGCATCAGTCCCGGAGGGGATAACTATGGCTACACCTTC | - | TRBV27 | - | TRBJ1-2
CASSPRGTGGERTEQFF | TGTGCCAGCTCACCACGAGGCACAGGGGGGGAAAGGACTGAGCAGTTCTTC | - | TRBV18 | - | TRBJ2-1
CASSLRSRSGTSGYEQYF | TGTGCCAGCAGTTTAAGGAGTCGATCCGGGACTAGCGGCTACGAGCAGTACTTC | - | TRBV11-2 | TRBD2 | TRBJ2-7
CSVDEGAYGYTF | TGCAGCGTTGACGAGGGGGCCTATGGCTACACCTTC | - | TRBV29-1 | TRBD1 | TRBJ1-2
CATSLRSTDTQYF | TGTGCCACCAGCCTCCGGAGCACAGATACGCAGTATTTT | - | TRBV24-1 | - | TRBJ2-3
CASSPGILGNQPQHF | TGTGCCAGCAGTCCCGGGATACTAGGCAATCAGCCCCAGCATTTT | - | TRBV6-5 | - | TRBJ1-5
CASSSGEPGNTIYF | TGTGCCAGCAGCTCAGGGGAACCGGGAAACACCATATATTTT | - | TRBV6-6 | - | TRBJ1-3
CASSFGGGDYEQYF | TGTGCCAGCAGCTTCGGTGGAGGGGATTACGAGCAGTACTTC | - | TRBV11-2 | - | TRBJ2-7
CASSDTGQGFSDTQYF | TGTGCCAGTAGTGATACAGGACAGGGGTTCTCGGATACGCAGTATTTT | once | TRBV19 | TRBD1 | TRBJ2-3
CATSETGSNEKLFF | TGTGCCACCAGTGAGACAGGGTCTAATGAAAAACTGTTTTTT | - | TRBV24-1 | TRBD1 | TRBJ1-4
CASSQYSQETQYF | TGTGCCAGCAGCCAATACTCCCAAGAGACCCAGTACTTC | - | TRBV9 | - | TRBJ2-5
CASSVDLAEQFF | TGTGCCAGCAGCGTAGATCTGGCTGAGCAGTTCTTC | - | TRBV9 | - | TRBJ2-1
CASSLATGNQPQHF | TGTGCCAGCAGCTTAGCCACAGGGAACCAGCCCCAGCATTTT | - | TRBV7-9 | - | TRBJ1-5
CASSPDTSNQPQHF | TGTGCCAGCAGCCCCGACACTAGCAATCAGCCCCAGCATTTT | - | TRBV3-1/TRBV3-2 | - | TRBJ1-5
CASSDRVNEQFF | TGTGCCAGCAGTGACCGGGTGAATGAGCAGTTCTTC | - | TRBV2 | - | TRBJ2-1
CASSVGGTRTLSTQYF | TGTGCCAGCAGCGTTGGCGGAACCCGCACTCTCTCTACGCAGTATTTT | - | TRBV9 | - | TRBJ2-3
CASSLTEDSPLHF | TGTGCCAGCAGTTTGACAGAGGATTCACCCCTCCACTTT | - | TRBV27 | - | TRBJ1-6
CASSPNVAGGQETQYF | TGCGCCAGCAGCCCGAACGTAGCGGGGGGGCAAGAGACCCAGTACTTC | once | TRBV5-1 | TRBD2 | TRBJ2-5
CASSRTGSSYEQYF | TGTGCCAGCAGCCGAACAGGATCTTCCTACGAGCAGTACTTC | - | TRBV9 | - | TRBJ2-7
CASSLGSLPSSVETQYF | TGTGCCAGCAGCTTAGGGTCCCTTCCCTCTTCGGTGGAGACCCAGTACTTC | - | TRBV7-9 | - | TRBJ2-5
CARSLGRSGSSDTGELFF | TGTGCCAGAAGCTTGGGTAGGTCGGGTAGTAGCGACACCGGGGAGCTGTTTTTT | few | TRBV5-3 | - | TRBJ2-2
CASSVQVNSPLHF | TGTGCCAGCAGCGTACAGGTTAATTCACCCCTCCACTTT | - | TRBV5-6 | - | TRBJ1-6
CASSLRTFLYF | TGTGCCAGTAGTCTCAGGACATTCCTCTATTTT | - | TRBV19 | - | TRBJ1-4
CASSDSGYPTDTQYF | TGTGCCAGCAGCGACTCGGGGTACCCCACAGATACGCAGTATTTT | - | TRBV7-3 | - | TRBJ2-3
CASRSLAGGTGELFF | TGTGCCAGCAGATCACTAGCGGGGGGGACCGGGGAGCTGTTTTTT | - | TRBV2 | TRBD2 | TRBJ2-2
CASSFGQESYGYTF | TGTGCCAGCAGCTTTGGACAGGAGAGCTATGGCTACACCTTC | once | TRBV5-4 | TRBD1 | TRBJ1-2
CASSAQLAGSTDTQYF | TGTGCCAGCAGTGCCCAACTAGCGGGTAGCACAGATACGCAGTATTTT | - | TRBV6-4 | TRBD2 | TRBJ2-3
CASKRDDNYGYTF | TGCGCCAGCAAACGGGATGACAACTATGGCTACACCTTC | - | TRBV5-1 | - | TRBJ1-2
CASSQVPTGDANTGELFF | TGCGCCAGCAGCCAAGTCCCTACAGGGGACGCGAACACCGGGGAGCTGTTTTTT | - | TRBV4-1 | TRBD1 | TRBJ2-2
CASSYSWGGNTEAFF | TGTGCCAGCAGTTACTCATGGGGCGGGAACACTGAAGCTTTCTTT | - | TRBV6-5 | - | TRBJ1-1
CASSLVSLPGEGQGAFYEQYF | TGTGCCAGCAGCTTAGTTTCTCTACCGGGGGAGGGACAGGGGGCGTTCTACGAGCAGTACTTC | - | TRBV7-6 | TRBD1 | TRBJ2-7
CASRYGLPNTGELFF | TGTGCCAGCAGGTATGGACTACCCAACACCGGGGAGCTGTTTTTT | - | TRBV7-9 | - | TRBJ2-2
CASNGGARETQYF | TGCGCCAGCAACGGGGGGGCCCGGGAGACCCAGTACTTC | - | TRBV5-1 | TRBD2 | TRBJ2-5
CASSPGGDEQYF | TGTGCCAGCAGCCCGGGGGGGGACGAGCAGTACTTC | - | TRBV9 | TRBD2 | TRBJ2-7
CASSSTGGSTEAFF | TGTGCCAGCAGCTCTACAGGGGGGAGCACTGAAGCTTTCTTT | - | TRBV5-6 | TRBD1 | TRBJ1-1
CASVRGVDTEAFF | TGTGCCAGTGTGCGGGGGGTCGACACTGAAGCTTTCTTT | - | TRBV19 | - | TRBJ1-1
CASSLLQGFYEQYF | TGTGCCAGCAGCTTACTTCAGGGGTTTTACGAGCAGTACTTC | - | TRBV14 | - | TRBJ2-7